This passage covers 7 T cell receptor beta chains from one sample sequenced in a study of cytomegalovirus exposure and HLA in healthy donors (dated by TCRdb to about 2017). Library preparation used the immunoSEQ multiplex PCR assay. The table comes from immuneACCESS by way of TCRdb, which keeps in-frame sequences with V and J called. Part of the clones is missing from these tables; in studies checked, under half for an unresolved V gene and the rest for unknown reasons. The sample includes some 79,000 clones, with over 90% observed a single time. The top ten hold roughly 3.2% of the sample. The sequencing sample was made of PBMCs. The receptor set was obtained from a woman aged 18 to 35 in good health and CMV-seropositive.

The chain recombines TRBV5-1 with TRBJ1-2; 8 nucleotides align to TRBD1. The length of the CDR3 is 17 residues. Germline assignment: CDR1 SGHRS and CDR2 YFSETQ. J gave up 3 bases and V 2 bases, and 12 bases lay outside the gene matches. DNA of the CDR3: TGCGCCAGCAGCTTAAGTGTTACAGGGGGATTTGACTATGGCTACACCTTC. Translation gives CASSLSVTGGFDYGYTF.

This chain uses TRBV7-9 with TRBJ2-1; 8 nucleotides agree with TRBD2. CDR3 size: 14 residues. The V and J ends lost 3 bases and 5 bases, in that order; junction bases with no gene match: 3. CDR1 is SEHNR, CDR2 FQNEAQ, per germline (reference sequence). CDR3 nucleotides: TGTGCCAGCAGCTTGACTAGCGCCCACAATGAGCAGTTCTTC. Translating gives CASSLTSAHNEQFF.

V and J are TRBV7-6 and TRBJ2-7, with 10 bases identical to TRBD2. The length of the CDR3 is 18 residues. In germline, CDR1 is SGHVS, CDR2 FNYEAQ. V shed 1 base, J shed 2 bases, and the junction held 11 bases outside the gene matches. CDR3 sequence: CASSLVASGGGLTYEQYF. The CDR3 region has the DNA TGTGCCAGCAGCTTAGTGGCTAGCGGGGGCGGACTAACCTACGAGCAGTACTTC. Full variable domain (outside the CDR3, taken from reference TRBV7-6 and TRBJ2-7): GAGVSQSPRYKVTKRGQDVALRCDPISGHVSLYWYRQALGQGPEFLTYFNYEAQQDKSGLPNDRFSAERPEGSISTLTIQRTEQRDSAMYRCASSLVASGGGLTYEQYFGPGTRLTVT.

The chain uses TRBV7-8 and TRBJ2-3, with D perhaps TRBD2 (5 bases). The ends were cut back, 1 base at V and 2 bases at J, with 10 bases in the middle. This CDR3 comprises 15 residues. Germline loops: CDR1 SGHVS, CDR2 FQNEAQ. In DNA form, the CDR3 reads TGTGCCAGCAGCTTAGTTCTAGCAGACACAGATACGCAGTATTTT. Translation gives CASSLVLADTDTQYF.

The chain uses TRBV6-1 and TRBJ1-5; weak D call: TRBD1 (5 bases). The length of the CDR3 is 13 residues. Per germline, CDR1 MNHNS and CDR2 SASEGT. Trimming removed 3 bases at V and 5 bases at J, with 8 bases between. The CDR3 DNA follows: TGTGCCAGCAGTGAGCGGGGGTATCAGCCCCAGCATTTT. Protein: CASSERGYQPQHF.

The chain has TRBV28 and TRBJ1-1, with D hard to call. Germline V gene sequence: CDR1 MDHEN, CDR2 SYDVKM. The CDR3 extends over 15 amino acids. The V gene lost 5 bases and the J gene lost 4 bases, with 17 bases spanning the gap. As DNA, the CDR3 is TGTGCCAGCAGTACAATGGGAGTTTTGGGCACTGAAGCTTTCTTT. Translating gives CASSTMGVLGTEAFF. The complete variable domain, with remaining parts taken from reference TRBV28 and TRBJ1-1, reads DVKVTQSSRYLVKRTGEKVFLECVQDMDHENMFWYRQDPGLGLRLIYFSYDVKMKEKGDIPEGYSVSREKKERFSLILESASTNQTSMYLCASSTMGVLGTEAFFGQGTRLTVV.

The chain is built from TRBV29-1 and TRBJ2-3, with a tentative D call TRBD1 (6 bases). The length of the CDR3 is 11 residues. Germline assignment: CDR1 SQVTM and CDR2 ANQGSEA. Trimming stripped 8 bases from V and 5 bases from J, with 11 bases between. The CDR3 DNA sequence: TGCAGCACACTACAGGGAGATACGCAGTATTTT. This gives the protein CSTLQGDTQYF.